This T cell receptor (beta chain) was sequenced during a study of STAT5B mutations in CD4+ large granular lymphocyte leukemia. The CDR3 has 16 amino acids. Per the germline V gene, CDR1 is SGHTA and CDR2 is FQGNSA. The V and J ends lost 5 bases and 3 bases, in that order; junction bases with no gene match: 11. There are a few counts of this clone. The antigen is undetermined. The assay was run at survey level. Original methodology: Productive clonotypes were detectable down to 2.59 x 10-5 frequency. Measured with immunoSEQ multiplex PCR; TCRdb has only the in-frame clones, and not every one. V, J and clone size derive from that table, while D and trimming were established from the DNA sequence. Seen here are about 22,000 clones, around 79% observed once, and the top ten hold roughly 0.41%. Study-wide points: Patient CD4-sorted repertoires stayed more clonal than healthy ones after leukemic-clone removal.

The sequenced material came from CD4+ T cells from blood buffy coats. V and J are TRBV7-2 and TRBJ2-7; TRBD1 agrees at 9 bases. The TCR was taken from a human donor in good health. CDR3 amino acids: CASSPRPGQGHYEQYF. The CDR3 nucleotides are TGTGCCAGCAGCCCTCGACCGGGACAGGGACACTACGAGCAGTACTTC.